This T cell receptor (beta chain) derives from a study of blood T cell repertoires in COVID-19. Looked up from germline, CDR1 is SGHAT and CDR2 is FQNNGV. This CDR3 spans 17 amino acids. Trimming removed 0 bases from V and 3 bases from J; junction bases left unmatched: 4. The data were produced by immunoSEQ multiplex PCR, yet TCRdb's version contains in-frame clones alone and is incomplete. The data hold roughly 250,000 clones, with 88% observed a single time. The TCR was taken from a woman aged 50 to 60 who had recovered from COVID-19. The rearrangement links TRBV11-2 to TRBJ1-5; TRBD1 matches at 11 bases. Sequencing was performed on PBMCs or T cells enriched from blood (not recorded which). The CDR3 protein is CASSLDGTGGINQPQHF. CDR3 DNA: TGTGCCAGCAGCTTAGATGGGACAGGGGGTATCAATCAGCCCCAGCATTTT.